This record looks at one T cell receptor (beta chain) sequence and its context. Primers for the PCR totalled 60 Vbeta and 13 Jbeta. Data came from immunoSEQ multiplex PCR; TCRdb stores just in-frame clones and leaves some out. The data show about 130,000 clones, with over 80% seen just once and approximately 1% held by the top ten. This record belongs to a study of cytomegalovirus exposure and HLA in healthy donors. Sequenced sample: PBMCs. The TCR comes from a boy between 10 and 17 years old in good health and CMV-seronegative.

The CDR3 DNA sequence: TGCGCCAGCAGCCTCCGGGACAGGGGATACGAGCAGTACTTC. This translates into CASSLRDRGYEQYF. This sequence joins TRBV4-1 and TRBJ2-7, with TRBD1 matching over 10 bases. CDR3 size: 14 residues. CDR1 and CDR2 (germline): MGHRA, YSYEKL. The V and J ends lost 4 bases and 4 bases, in that order; junction bases with no gene match: 4.